Each of the 9 T cell receptor beta chains below was sequenced from the same sample in a study of OX40 agonist ivuxolimab in advanced cancers. Sequenced by immunoSEQ multiplex PCR; TCRdb stores in-frame clones only, minus some. This sample carries more than 65,000 clones, roughly three quarters of them seen once, and the ten largest clones take over 4%. The sequencing here drew on CD4+ or CD8+ T cells sorted from blood, taken in a trial of the OX40 agonist ivuxolimab. The source of these receptors is an adult with an advanced solid tumor such as melanoma, head and neck, liver or kidney cancer.

The V gene is TRBV29-1, the J gene TRBJ2-7, with 8 bases lining up with TRBD2. V lost 6 bases, J lost 3 bases, and 16 bases stayed unmatched. Germline lookup yields CDR1 SQVTM and CDR2 ANQGSEA. CDR3 size: 16 residues. CDR3 nucleotides: TGCAGCGTACCGGGGGGGCCTTTAACCGTGGACTACGAGCAGTACTTC. It specifies CSVPGGPLTVDYEQYF.

This chain links TRBV4-3 with TRBJ2-7; 11 bases are a match to TRBD1. The ends lost 0 bases at V and 3 bases at J; junction bases unmatched: 4. The length of the CDR3 is 16 residues. Germline V lookup: CDR1 LGHNA, CDR2 YSLEER. This chain's CDR3 is CASSQEIGTGGYEQYF. CDR3 nucleotides: TGCGCCAGCAGCCAAGAGATCGGGACAGGGGGCTACGAGCAGTACTTC.

The rearrangement uses TRBV4-2 and TRBJ2-2; 10 bases are shared with TRBD2. CDR3 length: 18 residues. Germline assignment: CDR1 LGHNA and CDR2 YNFKEQ. After removal of 0 bases from V and 7 bases from J, the junction contained 11 bases not matched to a gene. CDR3 sequence reads: CASSQEPSGRGQNGELFF. The CDR3 DNA reads as TGTGCCAGCAGCCAAGAACCTAGCGGGAGAGGGCAAAACGGGGAGCTGTTTTTT.

The gene calls are TRBV7-9 and TRBJ2-3; TRBD2 is a possible D gene (6 bases). The CDR3 is 15 residues long. Trimming cost V 6 bases and J 5 bases, with 18 bases left between them. Germline CDR1 is SEHNR and CDR2 is FQNEAQ (reference sequence). The CDR3 sequence is CASSSGVRVGDTQYF. CDR3 DNA sequence: TGTGCCAGCAGTTCGGGGGTACGGGTGGGAGATACGCAGTATTTT.

The V and J genes are TRBV6-1 and TRBJ1-5, with D hard to call. The CDR3 is made up of 14 amino acids. Germline V lookup: CDR1 MNHNS, CDR2 SASEGT. V was clipped by 3 bases and J by 2 bases, with 8 bases between them. CDR3: CASSDQRGNQPQHF. Written as DNA, the CDR3 is TGTGCCAGCAGTGATCAACGGGGCAATCAGCCCCAGCATTTT.

The chain carries TRBV6-5 and TRBJ2-5, with D possibly matching TRBD1 (5 bases). CDR1 is MNHEY and CDR2 is SVGAGI in the germline V gene. V was shortened by 6 bases and J by 5 bases, with 10 bases between the two germline ends. This CDR3 spans 12 amino acids. As DNA, the CDR3 is TGTGCCAGCAGGAAGACAGAGGAGACCCAGTACTTC. Translation gives CASRKTEETQYF.

The chain carries TRBV5-1 and TRBJ2-3; D unresolved. Trimming left V 2 bases short and J 2 bases short, with 6 bases between. The CDR3 runs to 13 residues. Germline CDR1 is SGHRS and CDR2 is YFSETQ. CDR3 amino acids: CASSFGDTDTQYF. The CDR3 DNA follows: TGCGCCAGCAGCTTTGGGGACACAGATACGCAGTATTTT.

This chain links TRBV4-2 with TRBJ2-7; D unresolved. Germline CDR1 reads LGHNA; CDR2 reads YNFKEQ. This CDR3 has 13 residues. V was trimmed by 2 bases and J by 2 bases, leaving 7 bases between them. CDR3 residues: CASSQLGPYEQYF. The CDR3 DNA sequence: TGTGCCAGCAGCCAACTTGGACCCTACGAGCAGTACTTC.

The chain is built from TRBV7-8 and TRBJ1-6; 8 bases line up with TRBD1. Losses at the gene ends were 1 base for V and 10 bases for J; bases not matched to a gene: 3. Germline lookup yields CDR1 SGHVS and CDR2 FQNEAQ. CDR3 length: 14 residues. The CDR3 is CASSLEGQASPLHF. The CDR3 nucleotides are TGTGCCAGCAGCTTAGAGGGACAGGCCTCACCCCTCCACTTT.